This TCR beta chain was found in a study of response to subunit inactivated influenza vaccine. General study results and limits: Authors suggested that a seasonal influenza vaccination recruits few new T cells each time.

TCRdb reprocessed the RT-PCR reads with MiXCR, giving one entry per CDR3 protein. The table has around 150,000 distinct CDR3 sequences, about a tenth seen once. V shed 3 bases, J shed 10 bases, and the junction held 7 bases outside the gene matches. Per germline, CDR1 MNHEY and CDR2 SMNVEV (reference sequence). The CDR3 is made up of 14 amino acids. This clonotype has a handful of counts. Its antigen is as yet unknown. This rearrangement joins TRBV27 to TRBJ2-1; 9 bases fit TRBD1. The source was non-naive T cells sorted from PBMCs, collected about 6 weeks after vaccination. This TCR derives from a middle-aged man who received an inactivated influenza vaccine. CDR3 sequence: CASSFVGQGGEQFF. The CDR3 DNA is TGTGCCAGCAGTTTTGTGGGACAGGGAGGCGAGCAGTTCTTC.